This TCR beta chain was identified during a study of cytomegalovirus exposure and HLA in healthy donors. Study information: Out of 300 to 500 genotyped donors, about 84% belonged to the Caucasian-associated ancestry cluster.

This clone was observed a handful of times. Its specificity is not known. PCR primers comprised 60 Vbeta and 13 Jbeta primers. Clones were read by immunoSEQ multiplex PCR, and TCRdb kept only the in-frame ones, dropping some. The sample has 95,000 to 150,000 clones, roughly four fifths seen once. Overall study results and limits: Later on, analysis showed that most CMV-associated TCR beta chains appeared to be HLA-restricted. The classifier, whose performance was assessed in both the original and validation cohorts, reportedly diagnosed cytomegalovirus status with high specificity and sensitivity.

CDR3 length: 12 residues. The germline V gene has CDR1 MNHEY and CDR2 SVGAGI. Trimming left V 6 bases short and J 10 bases short, with 15 bases between. The clonotype was recovered from a woman aged 40 to 50 in good health and CMV-seropositive. The chain has TRBV6-5 and TRBJ1-1, with D tentatively TRBD1 (6 bases). Sequences were obtained from PBMCs. The CDR3 loop reads CASRKTGSAAFF. CDR3 sequence (DNA): TGTGCCAGCAGAAAAACAGGGAGCGCAGCTTTCTTT.